This is a list of T cell receptor beta chains from one sample in a study of cytomegalovirus exposure and HLA in healthy donors. Generated by immunoSEQ multiplex PCR, the TCRdb table keeps only in-frame clones and is missing some. Here the sample spans 180,000 or so clones, around a tenth being singletons. The sample was PBMCs. The source of these receptors is a woman aged 30 to 39 in good health and CMV-seropositive. Each CDR3 is given with its conserved first and last residue. The D gene is left open where the match is weak. Some rows mark clone size as missing; the rest say once, few, many or name a class of expanded clone.

D,J,length,size,V,CDR3,DNA
NA,TRBJ2-6,17,few,TRBV11-2,CASSFQGSLSGANVLTF,TGTGCCAGCAGCTTTCAGGGAAGCCTCTCTGGGGCCAACGTCCTGACTTTC
TRBD2,TRBJ2-3,15,few,TRBV29-1,CSVEGASGITDTQYF,TGCAGCGTTGAAGGGGCTAGCGGGATCACAGATACGCAGTATTTT
TRBD2,TRBJ2-1,17,NA,TRBV30,CAWSVRHLAGYYNEQFF,TGTGCCTGGAGTGTACGGCATCTAGCGGGTTACTACAATGAGCAGTTCTTC
TRBD2,TRBJ2-3,15,few,TRBV7-8,CASSFLAASTDTQYF,TGTGCCAGCAGCTTCCTAGCGGCTAGCACAGATACGCAGTATTTT
NA,TRBJ2-1,13,NA,TRBV2,CASRSDSYNEQFF,TGTGCCAGCAGGAGTGACTCCTACAATGAGCAGTTCTTC
NA,TRBJ2-3,13,few,TRBV30,CAWSPGQADTQYF,TGTGCCTGGAGCCCCGGACAAGCAGATACGCAGTATTTT
NA,TRBJ2-5,14,NA,TRBV6-1,CASSDMGGGETQYF,TGTGCCAGCAGTGATATGGGGGGTGGGGAGACCCAGTACTTC
NA,TRBJ1-1,13,NA,TRBV7-2,CASSFTPGTEAFF,TGTGCCAGCAGCTTTACTCCGGGGACTGAAGCTTTCTTT
TRBD2,TRBJ2-1,14,NA,TRBV27,CASSPRLAGDEQFF,TGTGCCAGCAGTCCCCGACTAGCGGGAGATGAGCAGTTCTTC
NA,TRBJ1-2,11,NA,TRBV20-1,CSARDFYGYTF,TGCAGTGCTAGAGACTTCTATGGCTACACCTTC
TRBD1,TRBJ1-5,15,NA,TRBV19,CASSMGTGINQPQHF,TGTGCCAGTAGTATGGGGACAGGGATCAATCAGCCCCAGCATTTT
TRBD1,TRBJ1-5,14,few,TRBV27,CASSRTGRYQPQHF,TGTGCCAGCAGTCGGACAGGGAGGTATCAGCCCCAGCATTTT
TRBD1,TRBJ1-5,13,few,TRBV2,CASRQGAHQPQHF,TGTGCCAGCAGGCAGGGGGCACACCAGCCCCAGCATTTT
NA,TRBJ1-2,11,NA,TRBV20-1,CSARTGFGYTF,TGCAGTGCTCGAACAGGTTTCGGCTACACCTTC
NA,TRBJ2-5,16,NA,TRBV6-1,CASSDLTGGVSETQYF,TGTGCCAGCAGTGACCTTACAGGGGGGGTTAGTGAGACCCAGTACTTC
NA,TRBJ2-7,13,NA,TRBV6-1,CASNREGAYEQYF,TGTGCCAGCAACAGGGAGGGGGCCTACGAGCAGTACTTC
NA,TRBJ2-6,16,once,TRBV27,CASSGGGFSGANVLPF,TGTGCCAGCAGCGGGGGTGGGTTCTCTGGGGCCAACGTCCTGCCTTTC
TRBD2,TRBJ2-1,14,few,TRBV9,CASSVLTSGSQQFF,TGTGCCAGCAGCGTCCTAACTAGCGGGAGCCAGCAGTTCTTC
NA,TRBJ2-1,11,NA,TRBV6-5,CASSSDNEQFF,TGTGCCAGCAGTTCCGACAATGAGCAGTTCTTC
NA,TRBJ2-3,13,few,TRBV2,CASSEEGSDTQYF,TGTGCCAGCAGTGAAGAGGGGTCAGATACGCAGTATTTT
NA,TRBJ1-1,11,few,TRBV5-4,CASSLGPEAFF,TGTGCCAGCAGTTTGGGGCCCGAAGCTTTCTTT
NA,TRBJ1-1,13,few,TRBV4-1,CASSLAGITEAFF,TGCGCCAGCAGCCTAGCCGGTATTACTGAAGCTTTCTTT
NA,TRBJ2-7,16,once,TRBV11-2,CASSLDVASIHYEQYF,TGTGCCAGCAGCTTAGATGTGGCTAGCATACACTACGAGCAGTACTTC
TRBD2,TRBJ2-1,16,NA,TRBV27,CASSILLAASYNEQFF,TGTGCCAGCAGTATTCTACTAGCGGCCTCCTACAATGAGCAGTTCTTC
TRBD1,TRBJ1-1,17,NA,TRBV5-1,CASSLAAAGGGGTEAFF,TGCGCCAGCAGCTTGGCCGCGGCAGGGGGCGGGGGCACTGAAGCTTTCTTT
NA,TRBJ1-5,15,few,TRBV9,CASSARPGVNQPQHF,TGTGCCAGCAGCGCCCGTCCAGGGGTCAATCAGCCCCAGCATTTT
TRBD1,TRBJ2-1,14,few,TRBV18,CASSPDTGGGEQFF,TGTGCCAGCTCACCGGATACAGGGGGTGGTGAGCAGTTCTTC
TRBD1,TRBJ2-4,14,few,TRBV2,CASSLGQVKNIQYF,TGTGCCAGCAGCTTGGGACAGGTCAAAAACATTCAGTACTTC
NA,TRBJ2-5,14,NA,TRBV19,CASSRRDRPETQYF,TGTGCCAGTAGTCGGCGGGACCGCCCAGAGACCCAGTACTTC
TRBD2,TRBJ2-1,15,few,TRBV6-5,CASTSGLAGRHEQFF,TGTGCCAGCACCTCGGGACTAGCGGGACGGCATGAGCAGTTCTTC
NA,TRBJ2-7,15,few,TRBV5-1,CASSPSVGTPSEQYF,TGCGCCAGCAGCCCCTCAGTCGGGACTCCCTCTGAGCAGTACTTC
NA,TRBJ2-7,14,few,TRBV2,CASSLTGVIYEQYF,TGTGCCAGCAGTTTGACGGGAGTTATCTACGAGCAGTACTTC
NA,TRBJ2-7,20,NA,TRBV21-1,CASSNEGLAGARRVFYEQYF,TGTGCCAGCAGCAACGAGGGACTAGCGGGAGCACGAAGGGTTTTCTACGAGCAGTACTTC
TRBD2,TRBJ2-7,17,NA,TRBV25-1,CASSDLPSSGKTYEQYF,TGTGCCAGCAGTGACCTGCCCTCTAGCGGGAAGACCTACGAGCAGTACTTC
TRBD1,TRBJ2-3,15,NA,TRBV5-5,CASDLNRGIADTQYF,TGTGCCAGCGACCTTAACAGGGGAATAGCAGATACGCAGTATTTT
NA,TRBJ2-1,15,NA,TRBV4-1,CASSRFRDTYNEQFF,TGCGCCAGCAGCCGATTCAGGGATACCTACAATGAGCAGTTCTTC
NA,TRBJ1-1,13,many,TRBV5-1,CASSFEAGTEAFF,TGCGCCAGCAGCTTTGAGGCGGGGACTGAAGCTTTCTTT
TRBD1,TRBJ1-4,15,NA,TRBV2,CASSEDRGSGEKLFF,TGTGCCAGCAGTGAGGACAGGGGGTCAGGTGAAAAACTGTTTTTT
NA,TRBJ2-7,12,few,TRBV7-9,CASSTGRYEQYF,TGTGCCAGCAGCACAGGCCGCTACGAGCAGTACTTC
TRBD2,TRBJ2-7,12,NA,TRBV27,CASSRTRGEQYF,TGTGCCAGCAGCCGGACTAGAGGCGAGCAGTACTTC
TRBD2,TRBJ2-7,15,NA,TRBV9,CASSGGVAGVSEQYF,TGTGCCAGCAGCGGGGGGGTAGCGGGAGTTAGCGAGCAGTACTTC
NA,TRBJ1-1,15,few,TRBV7-9,CASSGYERGTGWSFF,TGTGCCAGCAGCGGTTATGAAAGGGGAACAGGTTGGTCTTTCTTT
TRBD2,TRBJ2-7,16,NA,TRBV19,CAREGLAGFNSYEQYF,TGTGCCAGGGAGGGACTAGCGGGATTTAACTCCTACGAGCAGTACTTC
NA,TRBJ2-2,16,few,TRBV11-2,CASSVVAGLLSGELFF,TGTGCCAGCAGCGTTGTTGCGGGACTCCTCTCCGGGGAGCTGTTTTTT
TRBD1,TRBJ2-3,15,NA,TRBV30,CACFNRDRGRNTQYF,TGTGCCTGCTTCAATCGGGACAGGGGGCGGAATACGCAGTATTTT
TRBD1,TRBJ1-2,14,few,TRBV19,CASRPQQGARGYTF,TGTGCCAGTAGACCCCAACAGGGGGCGCGTGGCTACACCTTC
NA,TRBJ1-2,15,few,TRBV5-1,CASALVGGSGIGYTF,TGCGCCAGCGCCCTGGTTGGGGGCTCGGGAATTGGCTACACCTTC
NA,TRBJ2-7,14,NA,TRBV5-1,CASSLSRPSYEQYF,TGCGCCAGCAGCTTGTCCAGGCCTTCCTACGAGCAGTACTTC
NA,TRBJ2-3,12,NA,TRBV2,CASSETRDTQYF,TGTGCCAGCAGTGAAACGCGGGATACGCAGTATTTT
NA,TRBJ2-3,15,NA,TRBV7-9,CASSARLMKADTQYF,TGTGCCAGCAGCGCCCGATTGATGAAAGCCGATACGCAGTATTTT
NA,TRBJ2-1,15,NA,TRBV21-1,CASRIQREENNEQFF,TGTGCCAGCAGGATTCAGCGGGAAGAGAACAATGAGCAGTTCTTC
TRBD1,TRBJ2-7,16,NA,TRBV4-1,CASSQGAGTGPYEQYF,TGCGCCAGCAGCCAAGGGGCAGGGACAGGTCCATACGAGCAGTACTTC
TRBD1,TRBJ2-3,15,NA,TRBV5-1,CASSLARGPTDTQYF,TGCGCCAGCAGCTTGGCCAGGGGGCCCACAGATACGCAGTATTTT
TRBD2,TRBJ2-2,16,once,TRBV19,CASSFSSGRSTGELFF,TGTGCCAGTAGTTTTAGTAGCGGGAGGAGTACCGGGGAGCTGTTTTTT